What follows are 14 T cell receptor beta chains derived from one specimen sequenced in a study of spatial heterogeneity in lung cancer. A single record per CDR3 protein comes from TCRdb applying MiXCR to the 5' RACE reads. Altogether about 45,000 distinct CDR3 sequences are present, almost 7% being singletons, with the ten largest covering around 43%. Time point denoted: sample taken at primary tumor resection. The material was PBMCs, obtained at surgery. The receptors here all came from a female donor with early-stage non-small cell lung cancer.

This clonotype appeared a few times. The gene calls are TRBV3-1 and TRBJ2-3; the match to TRBD2 covers 9 bases. The CDR3 runs 14 residues. CDR1 and CDR2 from the germline V gene are LGHDT and YNNKEL (reference sequence). V gave up 9 bases and J gave up 3 bases; unmatched junction bases: 7. The CDR3: CASLLAGRTDTQYF. The CDR3, as DNA: TGTGCCAGTCTCCTAGCGGGGAGAACAGATACGCAGTATTTT.

This clonotype was seen ten or more times. This chain connects TRBV28 to TRBJ2-3; D is perhaps TRBD2 (5 bases). With 7 bases removed from V and 2 bases from J, the gap between germline ends came to 10 bases. The germline gives CDR1 MDHEN, CDR2 SYDVKM. The CDR3 is made up of 13 amino acids. The CDR3 DNA reads TGTGCCAGCATTAAAGCGGCCACAGATACGCAGTATTTT. Translated, it gives CASIKAATDTQYF.

At least ten counts were recorded for this clonotype. V is TRBV28 and J is TRBJ2-3, with D perhaps TRBD1 or TRBD2 (5 bases each). Germline V lookup: CDR1 MDHEN, CDR2 SYDVKM. Trimming took 4 bases from V and 3 from J, leaving 20 bases between them. The CDR3 covers 17 residues. The DNA for the CDR3 is TGTGCCAGCAGTTCTCGACTGAGGGGCCGGATGACAGATACGCAGTATTTT. Amino acids: CASSSRLRGRMTDTQYF.

This clonotype came up many times. This rearrangement joins TRBV7-2 to TRBJ1-2; TRBD1 agrees at 7 bases. Trimming at V came to 5 bases and at J to 6 bases, leaving 6 bases not matched to a gene. The CDR3 has 13 residues. CDR1 is SGHTA, CDR2 FQGNSA, per germline. CDR3 in DNA: TGTGCCAGCAGCGCGTCAACAGGGGATGGCTACACCTTC. Encoded protein: CASSASTGDGYTF.

Relative to its sample, this clonotype is medium-sized. This chain joins TRBV12-3 or TRBV12-4 and TRBJ1-5; D possibly corresponds to TRBD1 (5 bases). The ends were cut back, 6 bases at V and 0 bases at J, with 18 bases in the middle. CDR3 length: 17 amino acids. This chain's CDR3 is CASRSGTVHDSNQPQHF. The CDR3 DNA follows: TGTGCCAGCAGATCCGGGACGGTGCATGATAGCAATCAGCCCCAGCATTTT.

V and J are TRBV6-5 and TRBJ1-6; weak D call: TRBD1 (6 bases). Trimming removed 2 bases from V and 7 bases from J, with 12 bases in between. Germline CDR1 is MNHEY and CDR2 is SVGAGI. The CDR3 is 15 amino acids. The CDR3 loop is CASSYDRHGNSPLHF. CDR3 DNA: TGTGCCAGCAGTTACGACAGGCATGGAAATTCACCCCTCCACTTT.

There are a few counts of this clonotype. The V call is TRBV20-1, the J call TRBJ1-1; D is uncertain. Germline V gene lookup returns CDR1 DFQATT and CDR2 SNEGSKA (reference sequence). This CDR3 comprises 15 residues. The V and J ends lost 0 bases and 1 base respectively, with 12 bases between them. The CDR3 reads CSARDGWIGNTEAFF. CDR3 bases: TGCAGTGCTAGAGATGGATGGATAGGGAACACTGAAGCTTTCTTT.

This clonotype was picked up a small number of times. V usage is TRBV18 and J usage is TRBJ2-5, with 11 bases lining up with TRBD2. The CDR3 has 16 residues. Germline V CDR1 and CDR2: KGHSH, LQKENI. The V and J ends lost 6 bases and 5 bases, in that order; junction bases with no gene match: 11. The CDR3 loop reads CASSPGSGGAMETQYF. CDR3 in DNA: TGTGCCAGCTCTCCCGGTAGCGGGGGGGCCATGGAGACCCAGTACTTC. Together with reference TRBV18 and TRBJ2-5, the CDR3 gives the full variable domain: NAGVMQNPRHLVRRRGQEARLRCSPMKGHSHVYWYRQLPEEGLKFMVYLQKENIIDESGMPKERFSAEFPKEGPSILRIQQVVRGDSAAYFCASSPGSGGAMETQYFGPGTRLLVL.

This clonotype has just a few counts. The chain combines TRBV4-1 with TRBJ1-3; a weak D match, TRBD1 (6 bases). This CDR3 is built from 15 residues. Trimming cost V 1 base and J 5 bases, with 12 bases left between them. Germline loops: CDR1 MGHRA, CDR2 YSYEKL. The CDR3 loop reads CASSQVPGARNTIYF. In nucleotides, the CDR3 is TGCGCCAGCAGCCAAGTTCCAGGGGCCAGAAACACCATATATTTT.

This chain uses TRBV18 with TRBJ1-3, with a possible D match to TRBD1 (5 bases). The CDR3 consists of 15 residues. Germline CDR1 reads KGHSH; CDR2 reads LQKENI. The V end lost 2 bases, the J end lost 0 bases, and 8 bases lay between the germline ends. This chain's CDR3 is CASSPKGDSGNTIYF. For the CDR3, the DNA is TGTGCCAGCTCACCAAAAGGGGACTCTGGAAACACCATATATTTT.

This clonotype occurred many times. This sequence joins TRBV2 and TRBJ1-1; D remains unclear. V lost 2 bases to trimming and J lost 1 base, with 11 bases between them. This CDR3 region has 15 residues. The germline gives CDR1 SNHLY, CDR2 FYNNEI. CDR3 amino acids: CASSEWEVPNTEAFF. CDR3 coding DNA: TGTGCCAGCAGTGAATGGGAAGTGCCGAACACTGAAGCTTTCTTT.

This clonotype was found many times. The chain is built from TRBV7-8 and TRBJ1-4, with a weak D call TRBD1 (5 bases). The germline V and J ends were trimmed by 4 bases and 6 bases, with 21 bases remaining between them. This CDR3 has 17 residues. Germline values: CDR1 SGHVS, CDR2 FQNEAQ. As DNA, the CDR3 is TGTGCCAGCAGCTACGCTGATCCGACAGCACGACATGAAAAACTGTTTTTT. The encoded protein is CASSYADPTARHEKLFF. Full variable domain (outside the CDR3, taken from reference TRBV7-8 and TRBJ1-4): GAGVSQSPRYKVAKRGQDVALRCDPISGHVSLFWYQQALGQGPEFLTYFQNEAQLDKSGLPSDRFFAERPEGSVSTLKIQRTQQEDSAVYLCASSYADPTARHEKLFFGSGTQLSVL.

This clonotype was recorded a few times. The CDR3 sequence: CASSLYAQEQFF. DNA of the CDR3: TGTGCCAGCAGCCTATACGCTCAAGAGCAGTTCTTC. The V call is TRBV3-1, the J call TRBJ2-1, with no clear D. The CDR3 length is 12 residues. Per the germline V gene, CDR1 is LGHDT and CDR2 is YNNKEL (reference sequence). V was clipped by 4 bases and J by 10 bases, with 11 bases between them.

As for this clonotype: A much larger clone differs from this one at a single base, so this may be a read error. The genes are TRBV7-9 and TRBJ1-5; tentatively, D is TRBD1 (5 bases). CDR3 size: 15 residues. The ends were cut back, 6 bases at V and 4 bases at J, with 16 bases in the middle. Germline assignment: CDR1 SEHNR and CDR2 FQNEAQ (reference sequence). The CDR3 DNA sequence: TGTGCCAGCAGTTCTACATGGGGCGCGAATCAGCCCCAGCATTTT. The encoded protein is CASSSTWGANQPQHF. The full variable domain, its missing parts supplied by reference TRBV7-9 and TRBJ1-5, is DTGVSQNPRHKITKRGQNVTFRCDPISEHNRLYWYRQTLGQGPEFLTYFQNEAQLEKSRLLSDRFSAERPKGSFSTLEIQRTEQGDSAMYLCASSSTWGANQPQHFGDGTRLSIL.